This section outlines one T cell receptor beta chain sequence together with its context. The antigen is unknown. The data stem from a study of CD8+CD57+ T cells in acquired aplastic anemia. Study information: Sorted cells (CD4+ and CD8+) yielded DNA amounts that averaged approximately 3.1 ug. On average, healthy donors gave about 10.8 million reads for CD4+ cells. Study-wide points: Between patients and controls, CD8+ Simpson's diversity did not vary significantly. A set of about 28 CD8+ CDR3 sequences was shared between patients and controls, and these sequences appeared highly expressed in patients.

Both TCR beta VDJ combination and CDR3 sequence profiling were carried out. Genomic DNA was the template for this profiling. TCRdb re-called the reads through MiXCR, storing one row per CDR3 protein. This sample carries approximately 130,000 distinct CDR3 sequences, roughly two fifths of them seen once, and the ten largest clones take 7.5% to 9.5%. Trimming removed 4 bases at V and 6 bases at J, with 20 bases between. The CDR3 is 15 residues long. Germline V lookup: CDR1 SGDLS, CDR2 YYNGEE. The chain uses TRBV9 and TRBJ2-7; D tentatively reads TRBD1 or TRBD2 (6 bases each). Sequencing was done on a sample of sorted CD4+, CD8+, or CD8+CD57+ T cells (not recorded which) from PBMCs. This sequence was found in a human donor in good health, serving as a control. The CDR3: CASSPDGGRRGEQYF. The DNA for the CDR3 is TGTGCCAGCAGCCCAGATGGGGGGCGCCGGGGCGAGCAGTACTTC.